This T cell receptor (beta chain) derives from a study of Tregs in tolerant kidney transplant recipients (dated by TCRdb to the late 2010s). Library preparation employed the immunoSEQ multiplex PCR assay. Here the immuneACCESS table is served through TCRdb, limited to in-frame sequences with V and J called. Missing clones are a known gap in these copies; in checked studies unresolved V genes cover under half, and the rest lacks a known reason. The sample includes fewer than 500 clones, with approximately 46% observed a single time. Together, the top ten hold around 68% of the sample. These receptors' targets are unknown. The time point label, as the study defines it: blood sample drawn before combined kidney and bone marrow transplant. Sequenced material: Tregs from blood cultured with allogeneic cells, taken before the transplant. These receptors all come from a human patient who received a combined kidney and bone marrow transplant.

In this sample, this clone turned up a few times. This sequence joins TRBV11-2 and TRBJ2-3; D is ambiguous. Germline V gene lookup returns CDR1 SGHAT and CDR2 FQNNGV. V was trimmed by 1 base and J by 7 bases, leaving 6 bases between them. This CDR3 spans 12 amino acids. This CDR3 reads CASSLAGYTQYF. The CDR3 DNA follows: TGTGCCAGCAGCTTAGCTGGATATACGCAGTATTTT.